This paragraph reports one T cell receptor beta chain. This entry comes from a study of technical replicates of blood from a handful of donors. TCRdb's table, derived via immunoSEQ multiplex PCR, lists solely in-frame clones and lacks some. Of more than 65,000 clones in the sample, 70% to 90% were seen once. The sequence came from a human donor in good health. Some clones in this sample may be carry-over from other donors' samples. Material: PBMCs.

DNA for the CDR3: TGTGCCATCAGGCCCGGACAGGGGGACCACACCATATATTTT. Protein product: CAIRPGQGDHTIYF. J is TRBJ1-3 and V is TRBV10-3, with 10 nucleotides matching TRBD1. The CDR3 runs 14 residues. The V segment lost 6 bases and the J segment 8 bases; nucleotides outside the gene matches: 7. Germline loops: CDR1 ENHRY, CDR2 SYGVKD.